The TCR beta chain under discussion was sequenced for a study of spatial heterogeneity in lung cancer. Study in general: Detected beta-chain sequences consistently exceeded alpha-chain sequences. Raw reads contained each unique TCR and UMI combination more than ten times on average.

Time point indicated: sample taken at primary tumor resection. In each case, whole RNA from tumor, nontumor lung or frozen PBMC was sequenced unsorted. With 4 bases clipped from V and 6 bases from J, the junction kept 1 base outside the gene matches. The germline V gene encodes CDR1 SGHNT and CDR2 YENEEA. The CDR3 extends over 15 amino acids. TCRdb redid the calling of the 5' RACE reads with MiXCR, one entry per CDR3 protein. The repertoire holds tens of thousands of distinct CDR3 sequences, with 12% as singletons. The sample holds a few counts of this clonotype. Specimen: PBMCs, collected at surgery. The receptor was derived from a male donor with early-stage non-small cell lung cancer. The chain is built from TRBV11-3 and TRBJ2-1; 15 bases line up with TRBD2. The CDR3 region is CASSWTSGGANEQFF. CDR3 nucleotide sequence: TGTGCCAGCAGCTGGACTAGCGGGGGGGCCAATGAGCAGTTCTTC.